This is a list of T cell receptor beta chains from one sample in a study of control samples from healthy donors and cancer patients. Sequenced by immunoSEQ multiplex PCR; TCRdb stores in-frame clones only, minus some. The sample includes around 120,000 clones, roughly 91% of them seen just once. Sequencing was carried out using blood. These receptor sequences come from a man between 40 and 49 years old in good health. CDR3s leave out the opening cysteine and the closing phenylalanine or tryptophan. D genes are given only for firm matches. The size entry is marked missing in some rows and otherwise reads once, few, many or a size class.

v_gene,abundance,j_gene,d_gene,CDR3aa
TRBV29-1,NA,TRBJ2-3,TRBD1,SAQDRLYGTDTQY
TRBV4-3,once,TRBJ2-1,NA,ASSHGRGRWSYNEQF
TRBV28,NA,TRBJ2-1,NA,ASSPPRVRSYNEQF
TRBV6-6,NA,TRBJ1-6,NA,ASSQPRGASYNSPLH
TRBV13,once,TRBJ1-3,NA,ASSRFGDHSGNTIY
TRBV9,NA,TRBJ2-5,TRBD1,ASERQGSGETQY
TRBV10-1,NA,TRBJ2-1,NA,ASSGGTTQGRDYNEQF
TRBV27,NA,TRBJ1-2,NA,ASSLDGRPYGYT
TRBV18,NA,TRBJ1-1,TRBD1,ASSPRRDSDEAF
TRBV19,NA,TRBJ2-3,TRBD2,ASRSGGADTQY
TRBV7-2,NA,TRBJ2-7,TRBD1,ASSPDRDSYEQY
TRBV18,once,TRBJ2-3,NA,ASSEASTDTQY
TRBV18,NA,TRBJ2-5,TRBD1,ASSIGQGETQY
TRBV27,NA,TRBJ2-7,NA,ASSFGQPYEQY
TRBV5-1,NA,TRBJ1-2,NA,ASSWGTGEGYT
TRBV5-1,NA,TRBJ2-1,NA,ASAFGNEQF
TRBV5-6,once,TRBJ1-1,NA,ASSFQGRGNTEAF
TRBV4-3,NA,TRBJ1-1,TRBD1,ASSQDRGPDTEAF
TRBV5-1,NA,TRBJ2-3,NA,ASSLGDTQY
TRBV19,NA,TRBJ1-1,NA,ASSPGFGRVTEAF
TRBV7-6,once,TRBJ1-4,TRBD1,ASSPDRGNEKLF
TRBV7-2,NA,TRBJ2-5,NA,ASSLFAGQETQY
TRBV19,NA,TRBJ1-4,TRBD1,ASSIAYRTGAKRTNEKLF
TRBV6-5,NA,TRBJ1-5,NA,ASSYDGRGGQPQH
TRBV4-3,NA,TRBJ1-2,NA,ASSQEVGTYGYT
TRBV9,NA,TRBJ2-1,TRBD1,ASSTPRDGTGVYNEQF
TRBV13,once,TRBJ1-5,NA,ASSSQGIQPQH
TRBV18,NA,TRBJ1-5,NA,ASSPTAGSGNQPQH
TRBV18,NA,TRBJ1-4,NA,ASSPRINEKLF
TRBV7-2,NA,TRBJ1-6,NA,ASSPTGTDSPLH
TRBV7-2,NA,TRBJ1-6,NA,ASRLGLRAPLH
TRBV27,NA,TRBJ1-2,NA,ALRPYGYT
TRBV11-3,NA,TRBJ1-6,NA,ASSLNAGTSPLH
TRBV25-1,NA,TRBJ2-2,NA,ASSDIRRAGELF
TRBV12-3/TRBV12-4,NA,TRBJ1-1,NA,ASSLSTDFGAF
TRBV10-1,NA,TRBJ2-7,NA,ASSWDTKYEQY
TRBV24-1,NA,TRBJ2-5,TRBD1,ATSDLGQGLETQY
TRBV5-4,NA,TRBJ1-2,NA,ASSGKGGFAYGYT
TRBV10-3,NA,TRBJ1-6,NA,AISAGEGSPLH
TRBV7-9,few,TRBJ1-2,NA,ASSPPTAVRGYT
TRBV18,NA,TRBJ1-5,NA,ASSPDSYSNQPQH
TRBV5-8,NA,TRBJ1-5,NA,ASGRAQH
TRBV3-1/TRBV3-2,NA,TRBJ1-1,NA,ASSQERGFTEAF
TRBV20-1,NA,TRBJ2-7,TRBD2,SASRASGYEQY
TRBV25-1,NA,TRBJ2-7,NA,ASSEPGAESYEQY
TRBV7-9,NA,TRBJ2-7,NA,ASSPGTHSSYEQY
TRBV7-2,NA,TRBJ1-3,NA,ASSQGNSGNTIY
TRBV6-5,NA,TRBJ1-2,TRBD1,ASSYYGTGPGGYT
TRBV7-8,NA,TRBJ2-7,NA,ASSLILTGYEQY
TRBV7-3,NA,TRBJ2-5,NA,ASSRGLGETQY
TRBV27,NA,TRBJ2-1,NA,ASRAEWAFVGNEQF